Below are 21 T cell receptor beta chains sequenced from a single sample in a study of identical twins. TCRdb used MiXCR to reprocess the 5' RACE reads, holding one entry per CDR3 protein. This sample has 450,000 to 500,000 distinct CDR3 sequences, with roughly 13% found just once. The sample also formed part of further work on yellow fever vaccine responses in identical twins.

The source material was CD4+ T cells sorted from blood. These receptors were taken from a woman aged 18-29 years in good health.

This clonotype was seen more than once but under ten times. The chain carries TRBV20-1 and TRBJ1-5; D possibly corresponds to TRBD1 (6 bases). The V end lost 5 bases, the J end lost 2 bases, and 10 bases lay between the germline ends. The CDR3 consists of 13 residues. Germline lookup yields CDR1 DFQATT and CDR2 SNEGSKA (reference sequence). The CDR3 bases are TGCAGTGCTGAAGGGGGAGGCAATCAGCCCCAGCATTTT. Protein sequence: CSAEGGGNQPQHF.

This sequence joins TRBV5-6 and TRBJ2-1; tentative D call: TRBD1 (6 bases). Germline CDR1 and CDR2: SGHDT and YYEEEE. The CDR3 is 12 residues long. With 4 bases removed from V and 8 bases from J, the gap between germline ends came to 10 bases. The CDR3 region has the DNA TGTGCCAGCAGCATAACAGGGTATGAGCAGTTCTTC. Its translation is CASSITGYEQFF.

The rearrangement links TRBV4-3 to TRBJ2-5; a possible D gene is TRBD1 (5 bases). V was trimmed by 3 bases and J by 6 bases, leaving 11 bases between them. CDR1 LGHNA and CDR2 YSLEER come from the germline V gene. The CDR3 runs 13 residues. CDR3 bases: TGCGCCAGCAGCCACGAAGGGGCTAAGACCCAGTACTTC. It encodes CASSHEGAKTQYF.

The CDR3 DNA is TGTGCCTGGAGTCCAGAGGGCAATCAGCCCCAGCATTTT. Translating it yields CAWSPEGNQPQHF. This chain links TRBV30 with TRBJ1-5; D remains unclear. Germline assignment: CDR1 GTSNPN and CDR2 SVGIG (reference sequence). Deletions cut 2 bases from V and 2 bases from J, with 7 bases between. This CDR3 comprises 13 residues.

This clonotype was seen more than once but under ten times. V and J are TRBV6-2 or TRBV6-3 and TRBJ2-7; 10 bases align to TRBD1. The CDR3 has 14 residues. With 8 bases clipped from V and 9 bases from J, the junction kept 13 bases outside the gene matches. The germline V gene has CDR1 MNHEY and CDR2 SVGEGT. CDR3 sequence reads: CASRGTGETGSQYF. For the CDR3, the DNA is TGTGCCAGCCGCGGGACAGGGGAAACCGGGTCGCAGTACTTC.

The V and J genes are TRBV11-2 and TRBJ2-2, with 8 positions matching TRBD1. Trimming cost V 2 bases and J 8 bases; bases outside gene matches: 4. Germline lookup yields CDR1 SGHAT and CDR2 FQNNGV. This CDR3 spans 14 amino acids. CDR3 sequence (DNA): TGTGCCAGCAGCTTACAGGGGGCGGGTGGGGAGCTGTTTTTT. It translates to CASSLQGAGGELFF.

This clonotype was recorded many times. The CDR3 does not end in the conserved phenylalanine or tryptophan, so this is likely a read error. The DNA is omitted, as the CDR3 cannot be located on it reliably, and the CDR3 follows TCRdb's listing. The V gene is TRBV11-2, the J gene TRBJ2-7. From germline, CDR1 is SGHAT and CDR2 FQNNGV. The CDR3 is made up of 12 amino acids, end residues included. The CDR3 spells CASSLEWGKPSY.

This clonotype was seen repeatedly, ten times or more. The chain is built from TRBV5-1 and TRBJ2-1, with D unresolved. Germline V gene sequence: CDR1 SGHRS, CDR2 YFSETQ. Trimming took off 4 bases at V and 6 bases at J, with 8 bases between the two ends. CDR3 size: 12 residues. CDR3 residues: CASSQVANEQFF. In nucleotides, the CDR3 is TGCGCCAGCAGCCAAGTCGCCAATGAGCAGTTCTTC.

In this sample, this clonotype turned up a few times. The CDR3 loop reads CASSQEQVGEQYF. For the CDR3, the DNA is TGTGCCAGCAGCCAGGAGCAGGTGGGAGAGCAGTACTTC. The rearrangement links TRBV3-1 to TRBJ2-7; no clear D gene. The CDR3 consists of 13 residues. Per germline, CDR1 LGHDT and CDR2 YNNKEL (reference sequence). With 3 bases removed from V and 7 bases from J, the gap between germline ends came to 13 bases.

This sequence joins TRBV11-2 and TRBJ2-5; 10 bases are a match to TRBD2. The ends lost 5 bases at V and 3 bases at J; junction bases unmatched: 3. This CDR3 comprises 14 residues. CDR1 is SGHAT and CDR2 is FQNNGV in the germline V gene. CDR3 DNA sequence: TGTGCCAGCAGCATAGGACTAGCGGAAGAGACCCAGTACTTC. Translating gives CASSIGLAEETQYF.

This clonotype has only a few counts. The J gene is TRBJ2-6, the V gene TRBV20-1; 10 bases map to TRBD1. This CDR3 contains 17 residues. J was trimmed by 0 bases and V by 6 bases; bases with no gene match: 8. Germline V gives CDR1 DFQATT, CDR2 SNEGSKA (reference sequence). CDR3 sequence: CSALRGTGDSGANVLTF. CDR3 DNA sequence: TGCAGTGCCCTTCGAGGGACAGGGGACTCTGGGGCCAACGTCCTGACTTTC.

This clonotype was picked up a small number of times. The chain combines TRBV4-3 with TRBJ2-6; D gene uncertain. The CDR3 has 16 amino acids. Germline CDR1 and CDR2: LGHNA and YSLEER. V was clipped by 4 bases and J by 4 bases, with 14 bases between them. CDR3 coding DNA: TGCGCCAGCAGCCGCGGACCGCAAGCAGGGGCCAACGTCCTGACTTTC. Its protein product is CASSRGPQAGANVLTF.

In this sample, this clonotype turned up many times. This sequence joins TRBV12-3 or TRBV12-4 and TRBJ2-2, with TRBD2 matching 10 bases. The CDR3 is made up of 13 amino acids. V lost 5 bases and J lost 6; bases outside the gene matches: 0. CDR3 DNA: TGTGCCAGCAGTGGGACTAGCGCCGGGGAGCTGTTTTTT. It yields the protein CASSGTSAGELFF.

Here the CDR3 reads CATSDQTSGGNNEQFF. CDR3 nucleotides: TGTGCCACCAGTGACCAGACTAGCGGGGGGAACAATGAGCAGTTCTTC. This chain uses TRBV24-1 with TRBJ2-1; 13 bases fit TRBD2. Germline V lookup: CDR1 KGHDR, CDR2 SFDVKD. There are 16 residues in the CDR3. Unmatched junction bases numbered 4, after V lost 4 bases and J lost 5 bases.

The chain carries TRBV18 and TRBJ2-4; a possible D gene is TRBD2 (6 bases). Germline loops: CDR1 KGHSH, CDR2 LQKENI. This CDR3 contains 14 residues. Between the trimmed V and J ends, which lost 3 bases and 8 bases, there was a span of 14 bases. CDR3 region: CASSPLAGSYIQYF. The CDR3 bases are TGTGCCAGCTCACCTTTGGCGGGATCATACATTCAGTACTTC.

This clonotype was picked up many times. The chain carries TRBV7-2 and TRBJ2-2; 8 nucleotides agree with TRBD1. The germline V gene has CDR1 SGHTA and CDR2 FQGNSA. V shed 5 bases and J 4 bases; nucleotides not matched to a gene: 3. CDR3 length: 14 amino acids. The CDR3 region has the DNA TGTGCCAGCAGCCAGGGGGCCGGCACCGGGGAGCTGTTTTTT. The encoded protein is CASSQGAGTGELFF.

The table lists this clonotype with a few counts. The V call is TRBV4-2, the J call TRBJ1-3; D call uncertain. CDR3 length: 16 amino acids. From germline, CDR1 is LGHNA and CDR2 YNFKEQ. V lost 0 bases, J lost 0 bases, and 9 bases lay in between. The DNA of the CDR3 is TGTGCCAGCAGCCAAGATCACCGATTCTCTGGAAACACCATATATTTT. Protein product: CASSQDHRFSGNTIYF.

This chain connects TRBV7-9 to TRBJ2-7; maybe TRBD2 (6 bases). CDR1 and CDR2 (germline): SEHNR, FQNEAQ (reference sequence). The V and J ends lost 2 bases and 3 bases respectively, with 11 bases between them. This CDR3 contains 14 residues. The CDR3: CASSLTWGDYEQYF. DNA for the CDR3: TGTGCCAGCAGCTTAACTTGGGGGGACTACGAGCAGTACTTC.

This clonotype was counted ten times or more. This chain joins TRBV25-1 and TRBJ2-5; D unresolved. Germline V gives CDR1 MGHDK, CDR2 SYGVNS. The V end lost 8 bases, the J end lost 5 bases, and 6 bases lay between the germline ends. The CDR3 runs 10 residues. The CDR3: CASRRETQYF. CDR3 DNA sequence: TGTGCCAGCCGGCGGGAGACCCAGTACTTC. The full variable domain, in which reference TRBV25-1 and TRBJ2-5 provide the parts outside the CDR3, is EADIYQTPRYLVIGTGKKITLECSQTMGHDKMYWYQQDPGMELHLIHYSYGVNSTEKGDLSSESTVSRIRTEHFPLTLESARPSHTSQYLCASRRETQYFGPGTRLLVL.

This chain connects TRBV10-3 to TRBJ1-1, with D possibly matching TRBD1 (5 bases). The CDR3 contains 15 residues. Germline assignment: CDR1 ENHRY and CDR2 SYGVKD. The V end lost 6 bases, the J end lost 0 bases, and 14 bases lay between the germline ends. The CDR3 bases are TGTGCCATCAGCTTCGGGGCAATGATGAACACTGAAGCTTTCTTT. It codes for CAISFGAMMNTEAFF.

DNA for the CDR3: TGCAGTGCGAGCACTCGCGGGGGGGCGCGAAACATTCAGTACTTC. Protein: CSASTRGGARNIQYF. This chain connects TRBV20-1 to TRBJ2-4, with 9 bases matching TRBD2. The CDR3 is 15 amino acids. Germline V CDR1 and CDR2: DFQATT, SNEGSKA (reference sequence). The V gene end was trimmed by 6 bases and the J gene end by 6 bases; junction bases not matched to a gene: 12.